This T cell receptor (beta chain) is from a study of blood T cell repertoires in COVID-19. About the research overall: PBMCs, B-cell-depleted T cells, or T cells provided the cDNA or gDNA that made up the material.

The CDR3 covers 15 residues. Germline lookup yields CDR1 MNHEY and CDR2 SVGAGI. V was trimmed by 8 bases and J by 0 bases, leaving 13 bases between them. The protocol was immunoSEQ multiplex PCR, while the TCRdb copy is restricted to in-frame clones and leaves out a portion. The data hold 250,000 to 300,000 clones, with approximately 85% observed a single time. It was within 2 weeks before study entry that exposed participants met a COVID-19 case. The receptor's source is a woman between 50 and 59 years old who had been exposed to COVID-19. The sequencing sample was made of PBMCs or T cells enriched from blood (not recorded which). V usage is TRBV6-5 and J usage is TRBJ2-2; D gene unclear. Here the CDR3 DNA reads TGTGCCAGCTGGCGGAGCCACTCGAACACCGGGGAGCTGTTTTTT. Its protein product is CASWRSHSNTGELFF.